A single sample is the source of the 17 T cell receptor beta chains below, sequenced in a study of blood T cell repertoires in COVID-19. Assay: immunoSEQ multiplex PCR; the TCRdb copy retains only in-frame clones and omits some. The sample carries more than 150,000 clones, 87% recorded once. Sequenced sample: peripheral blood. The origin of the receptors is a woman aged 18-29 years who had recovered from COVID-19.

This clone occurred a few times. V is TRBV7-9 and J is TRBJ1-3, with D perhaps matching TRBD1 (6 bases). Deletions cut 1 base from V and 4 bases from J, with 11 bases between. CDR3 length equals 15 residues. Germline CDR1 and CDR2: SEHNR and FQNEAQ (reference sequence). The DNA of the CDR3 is TGTGCCAGCAGCTTAGGGACTCAGGGGGGAAACACCATATATTTT. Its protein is CASSLGTQGGNTIYF. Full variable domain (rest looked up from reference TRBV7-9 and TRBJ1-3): DTGVSQNPRHKITKRGQNVTFRCDPISEHNRLYWYRQTLGQGPEFLTYFQNEAQLEKSRLLSDRFSAERPKGSFSTLEIQRTEQGDSAMYLCASSLGTQGGNTIYFGEGSWLTVV.

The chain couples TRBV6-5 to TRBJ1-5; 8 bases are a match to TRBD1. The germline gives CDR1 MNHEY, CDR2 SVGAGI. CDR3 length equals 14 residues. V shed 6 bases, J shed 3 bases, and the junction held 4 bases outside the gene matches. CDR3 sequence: CASRRTGLNQPQHF. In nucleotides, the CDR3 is TGTGCCAGCAGGAGGACAGGGCTCAATCAGCCCCAGCATTTT.

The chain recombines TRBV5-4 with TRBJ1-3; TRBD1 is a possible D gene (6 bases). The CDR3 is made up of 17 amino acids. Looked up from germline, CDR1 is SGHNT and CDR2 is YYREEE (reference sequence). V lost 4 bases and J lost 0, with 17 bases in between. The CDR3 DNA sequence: TGTGCCAGCAGCCCACACCGGGACAAATACTCTGGAAACACCATATATTTT. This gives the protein CASSPHRDKYSGNTIYF.

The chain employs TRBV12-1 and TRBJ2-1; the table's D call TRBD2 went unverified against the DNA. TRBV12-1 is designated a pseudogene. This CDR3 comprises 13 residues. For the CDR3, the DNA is TGTGCCAGCAGCGCTAATCTAGCTAAGGAGCAGTTCTTC. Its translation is CASSANLAKEQFF.

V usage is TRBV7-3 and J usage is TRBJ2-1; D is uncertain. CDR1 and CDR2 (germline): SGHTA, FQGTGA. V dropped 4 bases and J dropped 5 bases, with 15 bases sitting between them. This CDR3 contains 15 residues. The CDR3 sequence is CASSSTVLVNNEQFF. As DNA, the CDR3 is TGTGCCAGCAGCTCCACAGTTCTGGTAAACAATGAGCAGTTCTTC.

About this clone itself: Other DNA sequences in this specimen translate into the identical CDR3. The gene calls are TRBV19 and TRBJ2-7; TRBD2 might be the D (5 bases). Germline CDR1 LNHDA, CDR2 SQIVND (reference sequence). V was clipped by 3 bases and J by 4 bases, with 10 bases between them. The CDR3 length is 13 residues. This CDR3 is CASSIGVVYEQYF. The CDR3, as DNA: TGTGCCAGTAGTATCGGGGTAGTTTACGAGCAGTACTTC.

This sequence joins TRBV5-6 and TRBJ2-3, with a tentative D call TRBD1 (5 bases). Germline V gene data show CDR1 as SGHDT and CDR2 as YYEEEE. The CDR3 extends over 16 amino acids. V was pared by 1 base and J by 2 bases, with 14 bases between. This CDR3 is CASSLRGRFVTDTQYF. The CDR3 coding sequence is TGTGCCAGCAGCTTGAGGGGCCGATTCGTCACAGATACGCAGTATTTT.

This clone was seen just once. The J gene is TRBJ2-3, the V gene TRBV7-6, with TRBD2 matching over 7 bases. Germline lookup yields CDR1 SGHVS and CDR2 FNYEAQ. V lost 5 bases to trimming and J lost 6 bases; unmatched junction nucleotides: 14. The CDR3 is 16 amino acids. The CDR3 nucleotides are TGTGCCAGCAGCCCAAGAGCTAGCGGAAGCGGGGATACGCAGTATTTT. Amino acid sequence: CASSPRASGSGDTQYF. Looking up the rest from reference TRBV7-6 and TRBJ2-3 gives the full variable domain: GAGVSQSPRYKVTKRGQDVALRCDPISGHVSLYWYRQALGQGPEFLTYFNYEAQQDKSGLPNDRFSAERPEGSISTLTIQRTEQRDSAMYRCASSPRASGSGDTQYFGPGTRLTVL.

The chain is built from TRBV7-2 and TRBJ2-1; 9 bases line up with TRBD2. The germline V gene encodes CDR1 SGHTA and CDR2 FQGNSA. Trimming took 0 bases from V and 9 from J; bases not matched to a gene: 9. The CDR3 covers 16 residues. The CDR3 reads CASSLAGLAGASEQFF. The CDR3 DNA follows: TGTGCCAGCAGCTTAGCGGGGTTAGCGGGAGCGAGTGAGCAGTTCTTC.

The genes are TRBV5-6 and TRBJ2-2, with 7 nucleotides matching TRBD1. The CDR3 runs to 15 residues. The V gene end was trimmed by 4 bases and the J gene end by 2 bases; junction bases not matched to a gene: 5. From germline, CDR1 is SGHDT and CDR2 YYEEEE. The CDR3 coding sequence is TGTGCCAGCAGCGAGACAGGGAGAAACACCGGGGAGCTGTTTTTT. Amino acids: CASSETGRNTGELFF.

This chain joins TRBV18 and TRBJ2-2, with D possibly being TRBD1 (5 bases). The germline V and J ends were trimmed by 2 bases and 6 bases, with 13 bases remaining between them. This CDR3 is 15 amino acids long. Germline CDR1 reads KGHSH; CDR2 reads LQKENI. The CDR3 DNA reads TGTGCCAGCTCACCAAACGAGGCAGGGCCCGGGGAGCTGTTTTTT. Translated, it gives CASSPNEAGPGELFF. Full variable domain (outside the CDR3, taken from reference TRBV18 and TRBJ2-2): NAGVMQNPRHLVRRRGQEARLRCSPMKGHSHVYWYRQLPEEGLKFMVYLQKENIIDESGMPKERFSAEFPKEGPSILRIQQVVRGDSAAYFCASSPNEAGPGELFFGEGSRLTVL.

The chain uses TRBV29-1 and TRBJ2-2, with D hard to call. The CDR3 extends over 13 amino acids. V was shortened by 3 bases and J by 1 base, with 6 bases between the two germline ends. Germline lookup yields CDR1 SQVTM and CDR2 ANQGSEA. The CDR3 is CSVEVRNTGELFF. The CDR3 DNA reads TGCAGCGTTGAGGTCAGGAACACCGGGGAGCTGTTTTTT.

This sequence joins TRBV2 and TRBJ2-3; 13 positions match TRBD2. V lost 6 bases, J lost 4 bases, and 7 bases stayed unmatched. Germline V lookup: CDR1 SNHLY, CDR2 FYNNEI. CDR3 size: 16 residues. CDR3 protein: CASRLTSGRGSDTQYF. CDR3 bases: TGTGCCAGCAGGCTCACTAGCGGGAGGGGCTCAGATACGCAGTATTTT.

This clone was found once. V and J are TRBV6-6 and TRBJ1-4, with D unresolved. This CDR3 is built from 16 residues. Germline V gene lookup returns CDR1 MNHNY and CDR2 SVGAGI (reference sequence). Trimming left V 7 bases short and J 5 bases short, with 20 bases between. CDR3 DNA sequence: TGTGCCAGCATTTCATCCGGCGGTTGGCCGAATGAAAAACTGTTTTTT. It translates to CASISSGGWPNEKLFF.

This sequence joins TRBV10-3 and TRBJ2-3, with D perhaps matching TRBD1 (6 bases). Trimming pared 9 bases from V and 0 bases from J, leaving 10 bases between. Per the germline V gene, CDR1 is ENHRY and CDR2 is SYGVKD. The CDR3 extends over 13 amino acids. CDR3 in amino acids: CAMRQDSTDTQYF. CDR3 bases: TGTGCCATGCGACAGGATAGCACAGATACGCAGTATTTT.

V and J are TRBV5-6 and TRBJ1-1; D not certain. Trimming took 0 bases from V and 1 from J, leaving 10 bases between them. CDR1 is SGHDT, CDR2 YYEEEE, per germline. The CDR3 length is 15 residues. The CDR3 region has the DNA TGTGCCAGCAGCTTGGGCGGCCGGGGGAACACTGAAGCTTTCTTT. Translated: CASSLGGRGNTEAFF.

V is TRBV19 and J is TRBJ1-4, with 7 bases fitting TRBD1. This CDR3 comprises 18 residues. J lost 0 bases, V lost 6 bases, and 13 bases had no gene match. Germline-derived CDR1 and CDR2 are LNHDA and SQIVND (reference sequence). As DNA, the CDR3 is TGTGCCAGTAGATCGTACGGGCAGGGGGATGCAACTAATGAAAAACTGTTTTTT. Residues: CASRSYGQGDATNEKLFF.